This T cell receptor beta chain was sequenced in a study of cytomegalovirus exposure and HLA in healthy donors listed by TCRdb under 2017. Study-level background: An earlier analysis of 587 of the donors reported 250 to 350 Gb of sequence data and around 110 million unique TCR beta sequences obtained from around 180 million T cells. About 310 gigabases of sequencing data and roughly 90 million unique TCR sequences were included in an early release covering roughly 600 HLA-typed donors. Of the roughly 410 genotyped donors, 81% were placed in the genetic ancestry cluster associated with self-reported Caucasian donors. The study was designed to test whether signatures of past pathogen exposure could be identified by cataloging public T cell receptors. Using immunosequencing, the study profiled T cell repertoires from 640 or so subjects and related those repertoires to cytomegalovirus serostatus. A separate validation cohort of over 95 different subjects was used in addition to the approximately 700-subject first cohort. The study combined high-throughput TCR immunosequencing, statistical association of individual TCRs with disease status, and machine learning to predict cytomegalovirus infection status. A later analysis re-analyzed previously published TCR beta repertoires from 500 to 700 donors and added high-resolution HLA genotyping to study TCR occurrence patterns. Rather than using new phenotypic data, the later analysis identified candidate immune exposures from TCR beta sequences and from how often those sequences occurred across donors. An earlier analysis of 500 to 650 of the donors applied high-throughput TCR beta sequencing to assess whether each TCR beta V gene segment acted as functional or pseudogenic. Alongside the repertoire data, information on donor age, sex, ethnicity and CMV serostatus was compiled. Genome-wide SNP genotypes for about 65% of the roughly 670 donors were used in a later genetic analysis, which treated that subset as a discovery cohort. Every repertoire in the discovery cohort had been generated on one and the same sequencing platform. HLA typing included class I and class II loci at four-digit resolution. Typing coverage differed by locus: A, B, C, DRB1 and DQB1 were typed in roughly 620-640 donors, DQA1 in roughly 510, DPA1 in over 600, and DPB1 in around 440. A few DR-DQ haplotypes were handled as single units for association and clustering because linkage in the cohort was strong. On average, approximately 250,000 unique TCR beta nucleotide sequences were sequenced per donor among 300 to 500 genotyped donors of the cohort, with roughly 18% of those sequences being non-productive.

The cohort was made up of several hundred healthy bone marrow donors. At the time of sampling, all cohort members were nominally healthy, though unrecorded immune exposures were likely present. The donor was CMV seropositive and belonged to the group of over 250 seropositive cohort members. A peripheral blood sample was provided by each donor, and peripheral blood mononuclear cells were used for TCR beta sequencing. Genomic DNA extraction from the blood cell samples was performed with the Qiagen DNeasy Blood Extraction Kit. Summary of the overall study and its limitations: In a later analysis, most CMV-associated TCR beta chains were found to appear HLA-restricted, with HLA associations seemingly driven largely by CMV exposure. The earlier analysis of approximately 590 of the donors excluded fewer than 20 rarely observed V segments, including chromosome 9 orphons, because counts were too low. The classifier was reported to diagnose cytomegalovirus status with high specificity and sensitivity in both the original and validation cohorts. In a later analysis, the rate of TCR association differed among HLA loci, with DRB1 alleles having the most associated TCRs and HLA-C alleles having the fewest. In vitro tests confirmed that a few of the cytomegalovirus-associated TCR beta chains recognize cytomegalovirus antigens. Some IMGT-functional V segments, including TRBV6-2 and TRBV6-3, could not be distinguished by the 87-base-pair reads and were therefore excluded. The only immune exposure information available for the cohort was CMV serostatus. A cluster of highly shared sequence variants was judged likely to represent a technical artifact of the sequencing pipeline. Only TCR beta chains were sequenced in this cohort, and the absence of alpha or paired-chain data limited detectable features. An association between a missense DCLRE1C variant and V-gene and J-gene trimming of TCR beta chains was found in a later genetic analysis and replicated in an independent cohort. Specific HLA alleles were associated with 15,000 to 20,000 TCR beta sequences at a false discovery rate of 0.05 in a later analysis. Because HLA typing was unavailable for some donors at each locus, only the typed subset was used in association tests. The authors suggested that the approach could potentially be extended to other disease states and immunological phenotypes. In a later analysis, HLA-associated TCR beta chains showed more clonal expansion and lower generation probabilities than non-associated chains that were equally common. Across donors, most TCR sequences were observed very rarely, whereas some public TCRs were present in many individuals. According to a later genetic analysis, donors in an Asian-associated ancestry cluster had fewer N-insertions in productive TCRs than the approximately 700-donor mean. Roughly uniform sequencing depth across donors was assumed in presence/absence analyses, although this assumption may not hold. When HLA alleles, especially DR and DQ, strongly co-occurred, TCR associations were difficult to assign to individual alleles. A later analysis reported that several top co-occurrence clusters appeared linked to parvovirus B19, influenza, CMV and Epstein-Barr virus. In an earlier analysis of several hundred of the donors, most TCR beta V segments were observed in productive rearrangements about 87% or about 30% of the time, broadly matching IMGT annotations. The study gave a list of under 200 TCR beta chains associated with cytomegalovirus. A further reported finding was that TCR beta sequences accurately predicted the HLA-A and HLA-B alleles for most subjects in the first cohort. Correlated functional status among segregating V segments might reflect linkage disequilibrium, but an unknown experimental factor could not be ruled out.

The method behind the library was the immunoSEQ multiplex PCR assay. For the multiplex PCR, a mixture combining 60 forward primers for TCR Vbeta segments and 13 reverse primers for TCR Jbeta segments was used. Amplification of the CDR3 region of rearranged TCR beta genes was performed with a multiplex PCR assay on genomic DNA. Amplified TCR beta libraries were sequenced as 87-base-pair reads on the Illumina HiSeq System. The study's own analysis went as follows. A later analysis tallied tens of millions of unique TCR beta chains across the 666 repertoires, and about 12 million of those chains were shared by two or more donors. A nearest-neighbor algorithm error-corrected the raw reads and collapsed the reads into unique sequences, merging closely related sequences to remove PCR and sequencing errors. Alignment of CDR3 sequences to IMGT reference sequences was used to assign V, D and J gene segments. For a sequence to be retained, at least a six-nucleotide match to both a V gene segment and a J gene segment was required. A rearrangement counted as productive if the CDR3 had no stop codons and remained in frame with V and J, and every other rearrangement counted as non-productive. Following IMGT convention, CDR3 was defined as the stretch from the second conserved V-encoded cysteine to the conserved J-encoded phenylalanine. The earlier analysis of 587 of the donors excluded sequences that lacked an unambiguous match to a single V gene segment. In an earlier analysis of 450 to 750 of the donors, a V segment was called functional when productive rearrangements were above 56.7%, and segregating when the standard deviation between donors exceeded 5%. To diagnose cytomegalovirus status from the catalog of TCR beta chain sequences, a statistical classification framework was built. In a later analysis, V and J genes were assigned by comparing TCR nucleotide sequences against IMGT/GENE-DB human TR gene sequences. Using the TCRdist pipeline, a later analysis assigned CDR3 sequences along with most-parsimonious VDJ recombination scenarios. In a later analysis, each TCR beta chain was defined by its CDR3 amino acid sequence together with its V-gene family, and reads without a unique V-gene family were excluded. As a way to deal with suspected cross-contamination and a sequencing artifact, a later analysis dropped roughly 600 nucleotide sequences that were highly shared and had low generation probability. In a later analysis, a clonal expansion index for each public chain was calculated from normalized within-repertoire ranks of inferred template counts. In a later analysis, generation probabilities were computed using a VDJ recombination model fitted to out-of-frame rearrangements, and the results were checked against IGoR. In a later analysis, hypergeometric tests were used to score TCR-TCR, TCR-HLA and TCR-CMV co-occurrence, with a repertoire-size bias correction applied to TCR pairs. To estimate false discovery rates, a later analysis permuted the HLA or CMV assignments 20 times. In a later analysis, co-occurring TCRs were grouped using DBSCAN, with TCRdist sequence similarity added in when clustering inside HLA-allele-positive subsets. Repertoires with fewer than 30,000 or more than 120,000 public chains were left out of co-occurrence clustering, as were five repertoires with anomalous nucleotide sharing. TCRdb mirrors the immuneACCESS table, restricted to in-frame sequences. Some clones are absent from its copies; in checked studies, under half trace to an unresolved V gene, and the reason for the others is unknown. V and J calls and clone size are those listed in that table; D and trimming were worked out from the DNA. This sample holds 250,000 to 300,000 clones; roughly four fifths were observed only once. The ten largest clonotypes hold 1.5% to 2% of the sample.

With respect to this clone: Its antigen is not yet known. Sequence at one end of the junction differs from germline and may be a read error.

The CDR3, cysteine through phenylalanine, is 20 amino acids long. The CDR3 DNA has 60 bases and is translated from base 1. For CDR1 and CDR2, the germline V gene lists SGHTA and FQGTGA. Sequencing input: PBMCs. This TCR came from a woman in her thirties or forties in good health and CMV-seropositive. This chain joins TRBV7-3 to TRBJ2-7, and 14 bases in between align with TRBD2. CDR3 loop: CSSSLGGTSGSLRVSYEQYF. DNA sequence: TGTTCCAGCAGCTTGGGTGGGACTAGCGGGAGTTTGAGGGTCTCCTACGAGCAGTACTTC.